This is a list of T cell receptor beta chains from one sample in a study of blood T cell repertoires in COVID-19. The table came from immunoSEQ multiplex PCR; TCRdb's copy has only in-frame clones and leaves some out. This sample has 200,000 or so clones, with approximately 90% found just once. Sequencing was performed on peripheral blood. These TCRs come from a woman between 35 and 50 years old who had recovered from COVID-19. The CDR3 runs from the conserved cysteine through the conserved F or W. The D gene is left open where the match is weak. Rows give clone size only sometimes, using once, few, many, or a class for an expanded clone.

v_call,clone_size,d_call,j_call,cdr3_aa,cdr3_nt
TRBV3-1/TRBV3-2,NA,NA,TRBJ1-6,CASSHGQYNSPLHF,TGTGCCAGCAGCCATGGACAGTATAATTCACCCCTCCACTTT
TRBV5-1,NA,NA,TRBJ2-3,CASSPGTPTDTQYF,TGCGCCAGCAGCCCCGGGACACCCACAGATACGCAGTATTTT
TRBV2,NA,NA,TRBJ2-2,CASSELGGPNTGELFF,TGTGCCAGCTCAGAGTTAGGGGGACCGAACACCGGGGAGCTGTTTTTT
TRBV7-2,NA,TRBD2,TRBJ2-7,CASSLKAGGPYEQYF,TGTGCCAGCAGCTTAAAAGCGGGAGGGCCCTACGAGCAGTACTTC
TRBV13,few,TRBD1,TRBJ1-1,CASSPRAGGNTEAFF,TGTGCCAGCAGCCCCAGGGCAGGGGGGAACACTGAAGCTTTCTTT
TRBV6-4,NA,TRBD2,TRBJ2-3,CASSDAHWVRLAGGHSTDTQYF,TGTGCCAGCAGTGACGCTCACTGGGTACGACTAGCGGGAGGACATAGCACAGATACGCAGTATTTT
TRBV5-1,NA,NA,TRBJ1-4,CASSLVRGDDEKLFF,TGCGCCAGCAGCTTGGTCCGGGGAGATGATGAAAAACTGTTTTTT
TRBV7-3,NA,NA,TRBJ2-3,CASSWLDTDTQYF,TGTGCCAGCAGCTGGCTAGACACAGATACGCAGTATTTT
TRBV4-2,NA,TRBD2,TRBJ2-7,CASSWTSGSIGQYF,TGTGCCAGCAGTTGGACTAGCGGGAGCATTGGGCAGTACTTC
TRBV27,many,TRBD1,TRBJ2-3,CASSLPGTGGADTQYF,TGTGCCAGCAGTTTGCCCGGGACAGGGGGTGCAGATACGCAGTATTTT
TRBV5-4,NA,TRBD1,TRBJ2-5,CASSPPDRVETQYF,TGTGCCAGCAGCCCCCCGGACAGGGTAGAGACCCAGTACTTC
TRBV28,NA,NA,TRBJ1-6,CASTVQGFGGNSPLHF,TGTGCCAGCACTGTCCAGGGGTTCGGTGGTAATTCACCCCTCCACTTT
TRBV19,few,TRBD2,TRBJ2-5,CASSILGLAGTTGTQYF,TGTGCCAGTAGTATCCTCGGACTAGCGGGGACCACAGGGACCCAGTACTTC
TRBV11-3,NA,TRBD1,TRBJ2-2,CASSLVQGVITGELFF,TGTGCCAGCAGCTTAGTCCAGGGGGTTATTACCGGGGAGCTGTTTTTT
TRBV11-2,many,TRBD1,TRBJ1-2,CASSLGTGDGYTF,TGTGCCAGCAGCTTAGGGACAGGGGATGGCTACACCTTC
TRBV28,once,TRBD1,TRBJ1-1,CASSFQGAVTEAFF,TGTGCCAGCAGTTTCCAGGGGGCAGTCACTGAAGCTTTCTTT
TRBV28,NA,TRBD1,TRBJ2-7,CASSPGQVPYEQYF,TGTGCCAGCAGTCCGGGACAGGTCCCCTACGAGCAGTACTTC
TRBV7-2,NA,NA,TRBJ1-5,CASNEQGEQPQHF,TGTGCCAGCAACGAACAGGGTGAACAGCCCCAGCATTTT
TRBV9,NA,TRBD1,TRBJ1-5,CASSAGQGDNQPQHF,TGTGCCAGCAGCGCTGGACAGGGGGACAATCAGCCCCAGCATTTT
TRBV5-8,NA,TRBD1,TRBJ2-7,CASSAGQGKMSYEQYF,TGTGCCAGCAGCGCTGGACAGGGTAAGATGTCCTACGAGCAGTACTTC
TRBV5-1,few,NA,TRBJ1-1,CASSLATKLGDEAFF,TGCGCCAGCAGCTTGGCGACGAAACTTGGAGATGAAGCTTTCTTT
TRBV6-5,NA,NA,TRBJ1-5,CASSARADQPQHF,TGTGCCAGCAGCGCGAGGGCGGATCAGCCCCAGCATTTT
TRBV27,NA,NA,TRBJ2-4,CASFEVGKNIQYF,TGTGCCAGCTTTGAGGTTGGCAAAAACATTCAGTACTTC
TRBV12-3/TRBV12-4,NA,NA,TRBJ1-1,CASSFSVNTEAFF,TGTGCCAGCAGTTTCTCAGTCAACACTGAAGCTTTCTTT
TRBV7-9,NA,TRBD2,TRBJ2-1,CAEEVRLAGFSSYNEQFF,TGTGCCGAGGAGGTACGGCTAGCGGGCTTTAGCTCCTACAATGAGCAGTTCTTC
TRBV15,NA,NA,TRBJ1-5,CATSRESGGGNQPQHF,TGTGCCACCAGCAGAGAGTCCGGGGGTGGCAATCAGCCCCAGCATTTT
TRBV21-1,NA,NA,TRBJ1-4,CASSKERGTNEKLFF,TGTGCCAGCAGCAAAGAAAGAGGAACTAATGAAAAACTGTTTTTT
TRBV28,NA,TRBD1,TRBJ1-5,CASSLYGTGSNQPQHF,TGTGCCAGCAGTTTATATGGGACAGGTAGCAATCAGCCCCAGCATTTT
TRBV7-2,NA,NA,TRBJ2-5,CASSRTRTHREETQYF,TGTGCCAGCAGCCGGACCCGGACCCACAGGGAAGAGACCCAGTACTTC
TRBV6-5,NA,TRBD2,TRBJ2-7,CASSYLGRDEQYF,TGTGCCAGCAGTTACCTTGGGAGGGACGAGCAGTACTTC
TRBV28,NA,TRBD2,TRBJ2-1,CASSLTLAGGPWDEQFF,TGTGCCAGCAGTTTAACACTAGCGGGAGGGCCTTGGGATGAGCAGTTCTTC
TRBV9,NA,TRBD1,TRBJ1-1,CASSVSGTGGTEAFF,TGTGCCAGCAGCGTTTCCGGGACAGGAGGTACTGAAGCTTTCTTT
TRBV30,NA,TRBD1,TRBJ1-3,CALQGASGNTIYF,TGTGCCTTACAGGGGGCATCTGGAAACACCATATATTTT
TRBV9,NA,NA,TRBJ1-1,CASSVQGGGTEAFF,TGTGCCAGCAGCGTACAGGGAGGGGGCACTGAAGCTTTCTTT
TRBV28,NA,TRBD1,TRBJ2-2,CASNPTGTGKAGELFF,TGTGCCAGCAATCCTACGGGGACAGGGAAAGCCGGGGAGCTGTTTTTT
TRBV6-4,NA,TRBD1,TRBJ1-2,CASSDSWTGRYGYTF,TGTGCCAGCAGTGACTCGTGGACAGGGCGCTATGGCTACACCTTC
TRBV6-1,NA,TRBD2,TRBJ2-7,CASRESWDYLSAYEQYF,TGTGCCAGCAGAGAAAGTTGGGACTACCTATCAGCCTACGAGCAGTACTTC
TRBV19,few,NA,TRBJ1-5,CASSTQGLSNQPQHF,TGTGCCAGTAGTACCCAGGGGCTCAGCAATCAGCCCCAGCATTTT
TRBV27,NA,TRBD1,TRBJ1-2,CASSLRQGRGYGYTF,TGTGCCAGCAGTTTAAGACAGGGCAGAGGCTATGGCTACACCTTC
TRBV6-1,NA,TRBD1,TRBJ1-1,CASSEGQGAWEAFF,TGTGCCAGCAGTGAGGGGCAGGGGGCATGGGAAGCTTTCTTT
TRBV5-3,NA,NA,TRBJ1-3,CARSPTGPGNTIYF,TGTGCCAGAAGCCCGACAGGTCCTGGAAACACCATATATTTT
TRBV27,NA,TRBD2,TRBJ2-1,CASRGGAGRGQFF,TGTGCCAGCAGGGGAGGGGCGGGAAGGGGGCAGTTCTTC
TRBV19,NA,TRBD2,TRBJ2-4,CASSWTSRKNIQYF,TGTGCCAGTAGCTGGACTAGCCGCAAAAACATTCAGTACTTC
TRBV19,NA,TRBD1,TRBJ2-3,CASSLVQGSRDTQYF,TGTGCCAGTAGTCTAGTACAGGGGTCGAGAGATACGCAGTATTTT
TRBV19,NA,TRBD2,TRBJ2-3,CASILGTSGRVRTDTQYF,TGTGCCAGTATCCTAGGGACTAGCGGGAGGGTACGCACAGATACGCAGTATTTT
TRBV29-1,NA,TRBD2,TRBJ2-1,CSVETGLENEQFF,TGCAGCGTTGAAACGGGACTAGAAAATGAGCAGTTCTTC
TRBV28,NA,NA,TRBJ2-1,CASSLLASSYNEQFF,TGTGCCAGCAGTTTATTGGCTAGCTCCTACAATGAGCAGTTCTTC
TRBV5-1,NA,NA,TRBJ2-1,CASSLPSGGTGSYNEQFF,TGCGCCAGCAGTTTACCCTCCGGGGGGACAGGATCCTACAATGAGCAGTTCTTC
TRBV2,NA,NA,TRBJ1-2,CASSALIGGGNYGYTF,TGTGCCAGCAGTGCCCTGATCGGGGGGGGAAACTATGGCTACACCTTC
TRBV5-6,NA,NA,TRBJ2-3,CASSPRSRGDTQYF,TGTGCCAGCAGCCCTAGGTCCCGCGGGGATACGCAGTATTTT